Below are 7 T cell receptor beta chains sequenced from a single sample in a study of T cell repertoires in cytomegalovirus infection. TCRdb recomputed calls from the reads with MiXCR, one row per CDR3 protein. The sample lists roughly 49,000 distinct CDR3 sequences, roughly 22% occurring once. No cognate antigen is known for these TCRs. Sequenced here: CD8+ T cells from cultured PBMCs, sampled from culture after CMV antigen stimulation. Every receptor here comes from a human donor in good health (CMV status not recorded). Some clones in this sample may be carry-over from other donors' samples.

This clonotype has just a few counts. The V and J genes are TRBV6-2 or TRBV6-3 and TRBJ1-2, with 9 bases that match TRBD1. V shed 5 bases, J shed 8 bases, and the junction held 9 bases outside the gene matches. The germline CDR1 and CDR2 sequences are MNHEY and SVGEGT. This CDR3 region has 14 residues. The CDR3 DNA is TGTGCCAGCAGTAACCGGGACAGGGTCGGAGGCTACACCTTC. This gives the protein CASSNRDRVGGYTF.

This clonotype was recorded a few times. The J gene is TRBJ2-5, the V gene TRBV7-8; no definite D call. Trimming stripped 4 bases from V and 5 bases from J, with 8 bases between. The CDR3 spans 12 residues. The germline gives CDR1 SGHVS, CDR2 FQNEAQ. The CDR3 bases are TGTGCCAGCAGCTCCCGGCCGGAGACCCAGTACTTC. Translation: CASSSRPETQYF.

This clonotype was found a few times. The V and J genes are TRBV2 and TRBJ2-3, with 8 bases fitting TRBD1. The CDR3 consists of 15 residues. From germline, CDR1 is SNHLY and CDR2 FYNNEI. V lost 2 bases to trimming and J lost 4 bases; unmatched junction nucleotides: 5. CDR3 sequence (DNA): TGTGCCAGCAGTGAACCGGGACAGGTTCCAGATACGCAGTATTTT. Translation: CASSEPGQVPDTQYF.

The V and J genes are TRBV7-2 and TRBJ2-3; TRBD2 is a possible D gene (6 bases). The CDR3 runs 16 residues. Trimming took off 3 bases at V and 4 bases at J, with 17 bases between the two ends. CDR1 and CDR2 from the germline V gene are SGHTA and FQGNSA. This CDR3 reads CASSFPGVVRADTQYF. The CDR3 nucleotides read TGTGCCAGCAGCTTCCCGGGGGTCGTTAGGGCAGATACGCAGTATTTT.

In its sample, this clonotype was seen many times. J is TRBJ2-7 and V is TRBV6-2 or TRBV6-3; D is uncertain. Germline CDR1 is MNHEY and CDR2 is SVGEGT. With 5 bases removed from V and 0 bases from J, the gap between germline ends came to 11 bases. CDR3 length: 14 residues. Here the CDR3 reads CASSPLRSSYEQYF. The CDR3 coding sequence is TGTGCCAGCAGTCCCCTCCGGTCCTCCTACGAGCAGTACTTC.

In its sample, this clonotype was seen a few times. This chain connects TRBV7-9 to TRBJ2-1; no firm D call. The germline V gene encodes CDR1 SEHNR and CDR2 FQNEAQ (reference sequence). Trimming left V 4 bases short and J 2 bases short, with 9 bases between. There are 14 residues in the CDR3. This CDR3 reads CASSSVLAYNEQFF. The CDR3, as DNA: TGTGCCAGCAGCTCCGTTCTGGCCTACAATGAGCAGTTCTTC.

This clonotype was detected a few times. The chain has TRBV4-3 and TRBJ2-7, with D tentatively TRBD1 (6 bases). The CDR3 covers 14 residues. The V end lost 4 bases, the J end lost 0 bases, and 10 bases lay between the germline ends. The germline V gene encodes CDR1 LGHNA and CDR2 YSLEER. CDR3 DNA sequence: TGCGCCAGCAGCCCGGACAGCAGCTCCTACGAGCAGTACTTC. It yields the protein CASSPDSSSYEQYF.